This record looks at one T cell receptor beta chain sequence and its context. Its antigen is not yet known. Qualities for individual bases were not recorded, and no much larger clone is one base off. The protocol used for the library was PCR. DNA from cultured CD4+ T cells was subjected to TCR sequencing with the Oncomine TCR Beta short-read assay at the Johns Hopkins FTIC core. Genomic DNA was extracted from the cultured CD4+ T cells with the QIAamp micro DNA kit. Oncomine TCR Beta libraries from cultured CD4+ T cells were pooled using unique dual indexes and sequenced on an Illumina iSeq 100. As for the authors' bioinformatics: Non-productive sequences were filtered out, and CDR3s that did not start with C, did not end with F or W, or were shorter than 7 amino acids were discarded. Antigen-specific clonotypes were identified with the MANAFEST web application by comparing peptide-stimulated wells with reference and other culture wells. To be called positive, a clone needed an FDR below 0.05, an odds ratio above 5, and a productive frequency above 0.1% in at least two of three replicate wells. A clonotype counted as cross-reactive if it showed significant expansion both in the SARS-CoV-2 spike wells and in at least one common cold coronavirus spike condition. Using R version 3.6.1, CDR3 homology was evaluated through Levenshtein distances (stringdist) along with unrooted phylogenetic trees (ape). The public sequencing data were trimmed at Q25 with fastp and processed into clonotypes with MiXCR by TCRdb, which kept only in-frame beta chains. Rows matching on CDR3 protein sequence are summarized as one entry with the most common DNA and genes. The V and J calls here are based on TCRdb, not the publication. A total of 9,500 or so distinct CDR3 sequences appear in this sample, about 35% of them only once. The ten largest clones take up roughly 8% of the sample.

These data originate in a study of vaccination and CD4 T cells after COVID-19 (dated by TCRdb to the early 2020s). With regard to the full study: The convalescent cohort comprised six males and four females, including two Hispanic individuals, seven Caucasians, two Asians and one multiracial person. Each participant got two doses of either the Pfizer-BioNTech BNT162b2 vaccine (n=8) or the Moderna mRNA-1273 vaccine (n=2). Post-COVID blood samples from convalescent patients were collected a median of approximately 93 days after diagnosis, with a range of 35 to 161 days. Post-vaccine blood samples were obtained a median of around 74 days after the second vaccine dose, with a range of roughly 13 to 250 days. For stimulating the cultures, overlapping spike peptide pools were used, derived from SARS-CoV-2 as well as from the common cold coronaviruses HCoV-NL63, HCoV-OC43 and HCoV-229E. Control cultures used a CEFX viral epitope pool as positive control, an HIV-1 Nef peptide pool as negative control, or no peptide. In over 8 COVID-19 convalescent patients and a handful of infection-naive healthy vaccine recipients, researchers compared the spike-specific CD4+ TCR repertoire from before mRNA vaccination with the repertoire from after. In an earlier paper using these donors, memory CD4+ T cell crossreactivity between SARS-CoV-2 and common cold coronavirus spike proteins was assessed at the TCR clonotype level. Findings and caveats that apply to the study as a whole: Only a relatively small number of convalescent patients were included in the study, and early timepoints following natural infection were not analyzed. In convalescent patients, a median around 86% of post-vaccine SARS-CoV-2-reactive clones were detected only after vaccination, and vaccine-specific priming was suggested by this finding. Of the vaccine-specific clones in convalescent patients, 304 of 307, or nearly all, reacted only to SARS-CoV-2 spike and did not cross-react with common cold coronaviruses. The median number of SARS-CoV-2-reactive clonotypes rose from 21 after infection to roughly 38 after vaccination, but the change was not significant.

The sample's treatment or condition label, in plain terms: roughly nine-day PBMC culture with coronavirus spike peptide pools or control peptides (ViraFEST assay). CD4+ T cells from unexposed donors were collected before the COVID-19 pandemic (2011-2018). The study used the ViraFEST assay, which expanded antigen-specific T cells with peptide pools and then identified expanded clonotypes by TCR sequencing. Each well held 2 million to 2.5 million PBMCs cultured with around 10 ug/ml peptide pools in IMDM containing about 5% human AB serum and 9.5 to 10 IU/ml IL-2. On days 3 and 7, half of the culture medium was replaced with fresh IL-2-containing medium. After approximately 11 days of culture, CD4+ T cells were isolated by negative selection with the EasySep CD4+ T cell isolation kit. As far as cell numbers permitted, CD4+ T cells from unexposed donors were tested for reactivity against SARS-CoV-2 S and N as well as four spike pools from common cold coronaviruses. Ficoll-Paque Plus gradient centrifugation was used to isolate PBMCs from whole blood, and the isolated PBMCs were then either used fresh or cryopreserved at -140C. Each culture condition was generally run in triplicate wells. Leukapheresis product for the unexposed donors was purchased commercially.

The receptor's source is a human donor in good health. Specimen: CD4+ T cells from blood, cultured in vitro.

The DNA sequence reads TGTGCCAGCAGCTTCTCCGGGACAGGGTACTACGAGCAGTACTTC. The resulting protein is CASSFSGTGYYEQYF. The chain is assembled from TRBV7-2 and TRBJ2-7; 9 central nucleotides agree with TRBD1. Germline trimming amounts to 3 bases on V and 3 bases on J, with 6 as the count of junction bases outside the gene matches. The CDR3, from cysteine to phenylalanine, totals 15 residues. The DNA shown is the 45-base CDR3, in frame from base 1. CDR1 and CDR2, looked up from the germline V gene, are SGHTA and FQGNSA. With the portions outside the CDR3 filled from the reference TRBV7-2 and TRBJ2-7 genes, the complete variable region becomes GAGVSQSPSNKVTEKGKDVELRCDPISGHTALYWYRQSLGQGLEFLIYFQGNSAPDKSGLPSDRFSAERTGGSVSTLTIQRTQQEDSAVYLCASSFSGTGYYEQYFGPGTRLTVT.